This record looks at one T cell receptor beta chain sequence and its context. The table lists this clone with a count of one. The clone's antigen remains unknown. Per-nucleotide qualities are absent, and no much larger clonotype sits a single base away. This record comes from a study of T cell changes during pregnancy in multiple sclerosis (dated 2019 in TCRdb). Describing the broader study: In women with multiple sclerosis, the researchers looked at how the T cell repertoire shifted as pregnancy progressed.

The library was produced with the immunoSEQ multiplex PCR assay. TCRdb retrieved this table from immuneACCESS and kept in-frame rearrangements only. Not all clones are present; in checked studies, unresolved V genes account for under half, and no reason is known for the remainder. Here the sample has over 40,000 clones; roughly 90% occur a single time. The top ten clones comprise about 4.5% of the sample. CDR1 is given as MGHDK and CDR2 as SYGVNS, both from the germline V gene. Including cysteine and phenylalanine, the CDR3 has 13 amino acids. Just CDR3 DNA is preserved here, 39 bases in frame from base 1. Trimming accounts for 5 bases at V and 5 bases at J, while the number of junction bases matched to no gene is 3.

This material consisted of peripheral blood, taken in the second trimester of pregnancy. The sequence was collected from a female donor in good health, enrolled as a control in a pregnancy study. The rearrangement joined TRBV25-1 to TRBJ2-1; the central 7 bases match TRBD1. The DNA sequence is given as TGTGCCAGCAGTAAGGGACAGAACAATGAGCAGTTCTTC. Its coded protein is CASSKGQNNEQFF.